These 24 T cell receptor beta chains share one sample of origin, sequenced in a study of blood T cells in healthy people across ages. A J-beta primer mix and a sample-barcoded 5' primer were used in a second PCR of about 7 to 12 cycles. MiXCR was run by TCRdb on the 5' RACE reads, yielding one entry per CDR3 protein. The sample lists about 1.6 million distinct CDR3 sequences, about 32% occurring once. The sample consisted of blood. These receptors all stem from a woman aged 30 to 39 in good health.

The CDR3 is CASSENLSSTDTQYF. CDR3 bases: TGTGCCAGCAGTGAAAATTTGTCTAGCACAGATACGCAGTATTTT. This rearrangement joins TRBV2 to TRBJ2-3, with D hard to call. V lost 2 bases and J 0 bases, leaving 9 bases between the germline ends. The CDR3 loop spans 15 amino acids. Germline V lookup: CDR1 SNHLY, CDR2 FYNNEI.

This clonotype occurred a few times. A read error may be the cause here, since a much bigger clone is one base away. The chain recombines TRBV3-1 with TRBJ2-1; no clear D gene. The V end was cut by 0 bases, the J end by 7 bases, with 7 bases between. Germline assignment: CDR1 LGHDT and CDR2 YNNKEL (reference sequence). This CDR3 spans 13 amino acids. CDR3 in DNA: TGTGCCAGCAGCCAAGATCTGGGTAATGAGCAGTTCTTC. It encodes CASSQDLGNEQFF.

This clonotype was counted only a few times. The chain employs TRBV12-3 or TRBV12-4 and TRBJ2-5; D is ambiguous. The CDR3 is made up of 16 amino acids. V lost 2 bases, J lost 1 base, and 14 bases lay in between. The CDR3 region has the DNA TGTGCCAGCAGTTTAACGGCAACCCTGATCCAAGAGACCCAGTACTTC. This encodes CASSLTATLIQETQYF.

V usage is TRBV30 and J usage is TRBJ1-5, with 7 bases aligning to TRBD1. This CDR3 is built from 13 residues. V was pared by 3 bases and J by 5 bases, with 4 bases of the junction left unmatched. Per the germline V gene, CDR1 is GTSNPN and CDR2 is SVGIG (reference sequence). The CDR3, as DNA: TGTGCCTGGAGGGCAGACAGGGATCAGCCCCAGCATTTT. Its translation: CAWRADRDQPQHF.

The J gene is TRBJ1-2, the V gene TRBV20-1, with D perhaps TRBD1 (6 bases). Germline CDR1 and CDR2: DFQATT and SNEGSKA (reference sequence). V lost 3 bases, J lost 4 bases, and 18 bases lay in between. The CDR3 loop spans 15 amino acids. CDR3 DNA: TGCAGTGCTAGCTCAGGGGACCCAAAACTCTATGGCTACACCTTC. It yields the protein CSASSGDPKLYGYTF.

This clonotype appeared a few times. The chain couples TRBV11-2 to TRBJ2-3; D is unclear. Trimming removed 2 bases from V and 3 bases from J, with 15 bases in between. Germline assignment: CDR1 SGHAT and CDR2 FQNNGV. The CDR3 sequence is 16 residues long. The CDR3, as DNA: TGTGCCAGCAGCTTAAGCTGGTTAGTACAGACAGATACGCAGTATTTT. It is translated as CASSLSWLVQTDTQYF. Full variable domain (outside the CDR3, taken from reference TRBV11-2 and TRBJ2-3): EAGVAQSPRYKIIEKRQSVAFWCNPISGHATLYWYQQILGQGPKLLIQFQNNGVVDDSQLPKDRFSAERLKGVDSTLKIQPAKLEDSAVYLCASSLSWLVQTDTQYFGPGTRLTVL.

Written as DNA, the CDR3 is TGCAGTGCTAGAGGGGGGGGTAGAAGGGAGACCCAGTACTTC. Amino acid sequence: CSARGGGRRETQYF. This chain joins TRBV20-1 and TRBJ2-5; TRBD2 matches 7 bases. J was trimmed by 5 bases and V by 1 base; bases with no gene match: 7. Germline V gene sequence: CDR1 DFQATT, CDR2 SNEGSKA (reference sequence). The length of the CDR3 is 14 residues.

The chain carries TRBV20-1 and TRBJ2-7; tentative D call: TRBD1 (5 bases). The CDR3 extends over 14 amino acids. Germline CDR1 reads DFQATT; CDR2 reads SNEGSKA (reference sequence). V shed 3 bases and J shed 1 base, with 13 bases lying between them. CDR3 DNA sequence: TGCAGTGCTAGTGAGGTCCAGGGATCCTACGAGCAGTACTTC. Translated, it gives CSASEVQGSYEQYF.

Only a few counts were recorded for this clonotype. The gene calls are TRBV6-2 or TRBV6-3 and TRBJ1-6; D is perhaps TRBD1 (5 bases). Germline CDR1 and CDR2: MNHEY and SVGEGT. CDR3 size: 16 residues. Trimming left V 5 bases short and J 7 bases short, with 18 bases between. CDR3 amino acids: CASSTHGTGRNSPLHF. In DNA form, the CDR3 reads TGTGCCAGCAGTACTCACGGGACGGGACGCAATTCACCCCTCCACTTT.

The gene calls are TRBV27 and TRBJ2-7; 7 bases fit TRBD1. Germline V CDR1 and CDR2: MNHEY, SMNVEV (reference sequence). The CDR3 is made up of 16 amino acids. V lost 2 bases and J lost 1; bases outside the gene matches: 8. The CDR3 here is CASSLHRGLSSYEQYF. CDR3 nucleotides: TGTGCCAGCAGTTTACACAGGGGATTATCTTCCTACGAGCAGTACTTC.

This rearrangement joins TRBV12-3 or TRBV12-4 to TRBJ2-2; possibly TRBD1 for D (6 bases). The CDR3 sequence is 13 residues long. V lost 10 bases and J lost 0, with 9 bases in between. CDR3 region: CANRASNTGELFF. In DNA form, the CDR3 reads TGTGCCAACAGGGCTTCGAACACCGGGGAGCTGTTTTTT.

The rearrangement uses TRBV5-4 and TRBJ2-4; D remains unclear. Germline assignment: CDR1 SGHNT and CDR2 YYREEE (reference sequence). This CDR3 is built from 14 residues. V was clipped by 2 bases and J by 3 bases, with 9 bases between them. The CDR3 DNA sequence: TGTGCCAGCAGCTTTGGCGGAGACAAAAACATTCAGTACTTC. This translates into CASSFGGDKNIQYF.

The DNA for the CDR3 is TGTGCCAGCAGCGTAAACCCTGACAGCCCCTACGAGCAGTACTTC. Translation: CASSVNPDSPYEQYF. The chain couples TRBV9 to TRBJ2-7, with D maybe TRBD1 (5 bases). Between the trimmed V and J ends, which lost 1 base and 2 bases, there was a span of 13 bases. The CDR3 is made up of 15 amino acids. CDR1 and CDR2 (germline): SGDLS, YYNGEE.

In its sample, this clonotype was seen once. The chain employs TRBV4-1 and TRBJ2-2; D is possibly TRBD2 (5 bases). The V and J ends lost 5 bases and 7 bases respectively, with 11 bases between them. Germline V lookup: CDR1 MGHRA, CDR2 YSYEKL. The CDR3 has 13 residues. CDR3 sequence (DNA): TGCGCCAGCAGCGGGAGACGGGGCGGGGAGCTGTTTTTT. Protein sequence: CASSGRRGGELFF.

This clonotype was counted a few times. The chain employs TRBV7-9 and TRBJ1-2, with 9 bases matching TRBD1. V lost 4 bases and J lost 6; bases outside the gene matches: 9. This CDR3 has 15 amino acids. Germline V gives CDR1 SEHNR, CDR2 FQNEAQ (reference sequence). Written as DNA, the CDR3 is TGTGCCAGCAGCTCCTTGACAGGGGGTGTGGATGGCTACACCTTC. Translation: CASSSLTGGVDGYTF.

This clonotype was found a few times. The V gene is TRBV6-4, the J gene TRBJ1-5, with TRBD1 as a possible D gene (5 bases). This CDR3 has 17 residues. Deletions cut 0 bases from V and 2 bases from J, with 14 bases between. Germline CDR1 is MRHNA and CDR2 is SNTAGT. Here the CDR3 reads CASSDSLSGLGNQPQHF. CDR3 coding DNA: TGTGCCAGCAGTGACTCGTTATCAGGGCTCGGCAATCAGCCCCAGCATTTT.

CDR3 amino acids: CASSLVGPFTALSGNTIYF. For the CDR3, the DNA is TGTGCCAGCAGCTTAGTCGGGCCATTCACCGCCCTCTCTGGAAACACCATATATTTT. The chain is built from TRBV7-6 and TRBJ1-3; D unresolved. The CDR3 spans 19 residues. Germline-derived CDR1 and CDR2 are SGHVS and FNYEAQ. Trimming shortened V by 1 base and J by 0 bases, and 19 bases separated the two germline ends.

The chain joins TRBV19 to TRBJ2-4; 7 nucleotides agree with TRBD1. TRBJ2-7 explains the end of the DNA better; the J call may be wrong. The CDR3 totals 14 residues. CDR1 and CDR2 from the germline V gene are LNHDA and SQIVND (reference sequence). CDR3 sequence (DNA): TGTGCCAGTAGTATGAGGACAGGCGAGCACGAGCAGTACTTC. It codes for CASSMRTGEHEQYF.

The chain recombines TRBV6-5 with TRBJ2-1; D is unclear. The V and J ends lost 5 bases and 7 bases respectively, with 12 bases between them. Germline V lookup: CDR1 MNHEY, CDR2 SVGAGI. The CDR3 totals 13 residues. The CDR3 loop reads CASSPGKLNEQFF. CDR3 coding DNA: TGTGCCAGCAGTCCAGGAAAGTTGAATGAGCAGTTCTTC.

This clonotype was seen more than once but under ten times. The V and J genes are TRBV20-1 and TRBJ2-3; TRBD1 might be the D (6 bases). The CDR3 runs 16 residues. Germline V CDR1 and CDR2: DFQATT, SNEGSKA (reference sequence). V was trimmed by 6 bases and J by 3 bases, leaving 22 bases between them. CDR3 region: CSAAPLDRSLTDTQYF. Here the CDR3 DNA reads TGCAGTGCCGCCCCTCTCGACAGGTCCCTTACAGATACGCAGTATTTT.

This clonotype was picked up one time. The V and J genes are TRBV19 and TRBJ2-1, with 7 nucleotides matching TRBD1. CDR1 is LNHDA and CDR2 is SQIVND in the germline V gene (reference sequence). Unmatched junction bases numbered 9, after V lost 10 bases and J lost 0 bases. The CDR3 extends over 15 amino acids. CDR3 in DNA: TGTGCCACCTCGTCTGGGACAGACTCCTACAATGAGCAGTTCTTC. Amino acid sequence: CATSSGTDSYNEQFF.

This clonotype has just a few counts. The CDR3 coding sequence is TGTGCCAGCAGCTTGTTGCCTAGCGGGCTATACAATGAGCAGTTCTTC. It yields the protein CASSLLPSGLYNEQFF. The chain is built from TRBV7-9 and TRBJ2-1, with TRBD2 identical over 8 bases. The CDR3 is 16 amino acids. Per the germline V gene, CDR1 is SEHNR and CDR2 is FQNEAQ (reference sequence). V lost 3 bases, J lost 4 bases, and 8 bases stayed unmatched.

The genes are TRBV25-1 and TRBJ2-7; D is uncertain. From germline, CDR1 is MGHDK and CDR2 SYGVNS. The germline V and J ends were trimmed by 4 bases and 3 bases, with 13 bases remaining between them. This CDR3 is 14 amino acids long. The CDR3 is CASSAPGSNYEQYF. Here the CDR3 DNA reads TGTGCCAGCAGTGCCCCCGGGTCAAACTACGAGCAGTACTTC.

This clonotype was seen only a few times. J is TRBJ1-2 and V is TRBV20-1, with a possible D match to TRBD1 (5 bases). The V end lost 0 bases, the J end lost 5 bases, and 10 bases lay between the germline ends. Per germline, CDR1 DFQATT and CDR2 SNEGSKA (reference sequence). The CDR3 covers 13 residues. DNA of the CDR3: TGCAGTGCTAGAGAGACGACAGTTTATGGCTACACCTTC. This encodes CSARETTVYGYTF.